This TCR beta chain emerged from a study of tumor-infiltrating lymphocytes in primary liver carcinoma. From around 500 ng total RNA, TCR beta cDNA was generated with a primer in the constant region. Researchers made the TCR beta libraries by running three nested multiplex PCR rounds with slightly modified ARM-PCR. Rounds one and two of PCR, each of about 10 cycles, were primed with TRBV1-TRBV30 forward primers and a C-beta reverse primer. TCRdb reprocessed the multiplex PCR reads with MiXCR, giving one entry per CDR3 protein. The sample has more than 75,000 distinct CDR3 sequences, around 70% seen once; the top ten hold 15% to 20%. This CDR3 has 15 residues. The germline V gene encodes CDR1 SGHNT and CDR2 YYREEE (reference sequence). Without any cell sorting, roughly 20-33 mg of bulk tissue yielded co-extracted RNA and DNA. Through surgical resection, the patients' primary liver carcinoma was treated. Chronic HBV infection affected patients, none of whom had received treatment.

A word on this clonotype: At one of its ends the junction is not consistent with the germline gene, which may arise from a read error.

V is TRBV5-4 and J is TRBJ2-7, with 7 bases lining up with TRBD1. Sequencing was performed on liver tumor tissue from sampling region 1. Subset given: tumor region T1, superior pole. The sequence was collected from a man between 40 and 49 years old with primary liver carcinoma and hepatitis B virus infection. The chain's CDR3 is CTSSPSPDRFGEQYF. In nucleotides, the CDR3 is TGTACCAGCAGCCCGTCGCCGGACAGGTTCGGCGAGCAGTACTTC. Supplemented by reference TRBV5-4 and TRBJ2-7, the full variable domain reads ETGVTQSPTHLIKTRGQQVTLRCSSQSGHNTVSWYQQALGQGPQFIFQYYREEENGRGNFPPRFSGLQFPNYSSELNVNALELDDSALYLCTSSPSPDRFGEQYFGPGTRLTVT.